The 30 T cell receptor beta chains given below trace back to one sample, sequenced in a study of T-cell reconstitution after alpha-beta-depleted transplantation in children. Researchers prepared the TCRbeta library using unique molecular identifiers, the study reports. TCRdb redid the calling of the PCR reads with MiXCR, one entry per CDR3 protein. The sample comprises 300,000 or so distinct CDR3 sequences, 9.5% to 10% of which are singletons, and around 10% rests with the top ten. Sample: PBMCs from the stem cell graft donor, taken from the stem cell graft. Source of these receptors: a human donor who donated a stem cell graft to a child with SCID.

This clonotype has a count of ten or more. This chain connects TRBV20-1 to TRBJ2-1; D gene unclear. The V end was cut by 5 bases, the J end by 0 bases, with 11 bases between. Per germline, CDR1 DFQATT and CDR2 SNEGSKA (reference sequence). The CDR3 consists of 14 residues. The CDR3 DNA follows: TGCAGTGCTCGCAGGTTGAGCTCCTACAATGAGCAGTTCTTC. Translation gives CSARRLSSYNEQFF.

This clonotype was recorded a few times. The chain recombines TRBV12-3 or TRBV12-4 with TRBJ2-5, with D perhaps TRBD1 (6 bases). Trimming left V 3 bases short and J 9 bases short, with 14 bases between. This CDR3 contains 13 residues. Here the CDR3 reads CASSFTQGSAQYF. The CDR3 nucleotides are TGTGCCAGCAGTTTCACACAGGGCTCGGCCCAGTACTTC.

This clonotype was counted once. A read error may explain this, as a much larger clone is one base away. This rearrangement joins TRBV3-1 to TRBJ2-3; TRBD2 matches at 8 bases. The CDR3 totals 15 residues. Per the germline V gene, CDR1 is LGHDT and CDR2 is YNNKEL (reference sequence). CDR3 sequence (DNA): TGTGCCACCAGCCAGGCGGGGGGCACTCCAGATACGCAGTATTTT. Translating gives CATSQAGGTPDTQYF.

This clonotype was seen a single time. Since a much larger clone is just one base distant, this may be a read error. This chain joins TRBV5-8 and TRBJ2-2; TRBD2 might be the D (6 bases). Germline-derived CDR1 and CDR2 are SGHTS and YDEGEE. The CDR3 runs 16 residues. The CDR3 here is CASILFSSGNTGELFF. DNA of the CDR3: TGTGCCAGCATCTTGTTTAGTAGCGGGAACACCGGGGAGCTGTTTTTT.

This clonotype was observed many times. This rearrangement joins TRBV12-3 or TRBV12-4 to TRBJ2-1; TRBD1 matches 8 bases. V was pared by 6 bases and J by 5 bases, with 12 bases of the junction left unmatched. The CDR3 sequence is 16 residues long. In DNA, the CDR3 is TGTGCCAGCAGCTCACTCACCGGGACAGGTCACAATGAGCAGTTCTTC. Translation: CASSSLTGTGHNEQFF.

This clonotype was seen a handful of times. The chain has TRBV6-5 and TRBJ1-2; a weak D match, TRBD1 (5 bases). The CDR3 loop spans 15 amino acids. V was shortened by 6 bases and J by 4 bases, with 18 bases between the two germline ends. In germline, CDR1 is MNHEY, CDR2 SVGAGI. This chain's CDR3 is CASSYEGTVTYGYTF. CDR3 nucleotide sequence: TGTGCCAGCAGCTACGAGGGGACGGTAACCTATGGCTACACCTTC.

DNA of the CDR3: TGTGCCATCAGTGAGTCGTCCTCGGAGAAGCAGTTCTTC. Protein product: CAISESSSEKQFF. The chain links TRBV10-3 to TRBJ2-1, with D hard to call. Trimming cost V 0 bases and J 11 bases, with 11 bases left between them. CDR1 ENHRY and CDR2 SYGVKD come from the germline V gene. This CDR3 is built from 13 residues.

This clonotype was seen at least ten times. This chain uses TRBV10-3 with TRBJ2-2; D call uncertain. V dropped 9 bases and J dropped 0 bases, with 17 bases sitting between them. This CDR3 has 16 residues. The V gene's germline CDR1 is ENHRY and CDR2 SYGVKD. Here the CDR3 DNA reads TGTGCCATAACCGCCGCCTCCGGACCGAACACCGGGGAGCTGTTTTTT. Its protein product is CAITAASGPNTGELFF.

Remarks on this clonotype: An end of the junction differs from the germline gene, which may be a read error. This sequence joins TRBV3-1 and TRBJ2-7, with 9 nucleotides matching TRBD1. Per the germline V gene, CDR1 is LGHDT and CDR2 is YNNKEL (reference sequence). The CDR3 has 19 amino acids. The CDR3 DNA is TGTACCAGCAGTTTCCCCCGGGACAGGGAAGGGGTTAGGGTCTACGAGCAGTACTTC. Residues: CTSSFPRDREGVRVYEQYF.

Of note for this clonotype: This may arise from a read error, as a much more abundant clone is one base away. The chain couples TRBV6-1 to TRBJ1-5; no definite D call. This CDR3 is built from 16 residues. The V and J ends lost 5 bases and 3 bases respectively, with 17 bases between them. The germline gives CDR1 MNHNS, CDR2 SASEGT. The CDR3 sequence: CASSQTPAEDNQPQHF. CDR3 in DNA: TGTGCCAGCAGTCAAACCCCGGCAGAAGACAATCAGCCCCAGCATTTT.

This clonotype was seen only a few times. The V call is TRBV12-3 or TRBV12-4, the J call TRBJ2-3; TRBD2 is a possible D gene (5 bases). This CDR3 is 15 amino acids long. Between the trimmed V and J ends, which lost 0 bases and 4 bases, there was a span of 11 bases. CDR3 residues: CASSLAPGSPDTQYF. CDR3 bases: TGTGCCAGCAGTTTAGCGCCGGGATCGCCAGATACGCAGTATTTT.

This clonotype was observed many times. The chain links TRBV5-1 to TRBJ2-5, with unresolved D. Trimming stripped 2 bases from V and 1 base from J, with 6 bases between. In germline, CDR1 is SGHRS, CDR2 YFSETQ. The CDR3 runs 13 residues. CDR3: CASSFQSQETQYF. The CDR3 region has the DNA TGCGCCAGCAGCTTTCAATCCCAAGAGACCCAGTACTTC.

This clonotype was detected ten times or more. V usage is TRBV12-3 or TRBV12-4 and J usage is TRBJ1-6; D uncertain. The CDR3 has 13 amino acids. V lost 5 bases to trimming and J lost 9 bases, with 11 bases between them. The CDR3 sequence is CASSGSGFSPLHF. CDR3 sequence (DNA): TGTGCCAGCAGTGGGAGTGGGTTTTCACCCCTCCACTTT.

A remark on this clonotype: One junction end does not reproduce the germline sequence, and a read error may be involved. The chain employs TRBV4-1 and TRBJ2-6; maybe TRBD1 (5 bases). Germline V CDR1 and CDR2: MGHRA, YSYEKL. CDR3 size: 12 residues. CDR3 DNA: TGCGCCAGCAGCTCTGGGGCCAACCTCCTGACTTTC. Protein: CASSSGANLLTF.

This clonotype was observed a few times. This sequence joins TRBV10-3 and TRBJ1-1; D is unresolved. The V gene's germline CDR1 is ENHRY and CDR2 SYGVKD. This CDR3 has 14 residues. V lost 2 bases to trimming and J lost 6 bases, with 13 bases between them. The CDR3 here is CAISEGNINSEAFF. The CDR3 DNA sequence: TGTGCCATCAGTGAGGGGAATATAAACTCTGAAGCTTTCTTT.

The V call is TRBV14, the J call TRBJ2-7, with 11 bases aligning to TRBD1. Losses at the gene ends were 4 bases for V and 4 bases for J; bases not matched to a gene: 6. The CDR3 runs to 15 residues. Germline V CDR1 and CDR2: SGHDN, FVKESK. The CDR3: CASSRTGGLRYEQYF. CDR3 sequence (DNA): TGTGCCAGCAGCCGGACAGGGGGCCTTAGGTACGAGCAGTACTTC.

The chain combines TRBV3-1 with TRBJ2-7; D gene uncertain. Trimming removed 0 bases at V and 3 bases at J, with 15 bases between. The CDR3 has 16 amino acids. CDR1 and CDR2 (germline): LGHDT, YNNKEL (reference sequence). This CDR3 reads CASSQEHGRLVYEQYF. DNA for the CDR3: TGTGCCAGCAGCCAAGAACATGGTCGGCTCGTCTACGAGCAGTACTTC.

This chain joins TRBV29-1 and TRBJ2-6; no reliable D call. This CDR3 contains 15 residues. V was trimmed by 2 bases and J by 0 bases, leaving 8 bases between them. Germline V gene sequence: CDR1 SQVTM, CDR2 ANQGSEA. CDR3 residues: CSVELSSSGANVLTF. For the CDR3, the DNA is TGCAGCGTTGAATTGTCAAGCTCTGGGGCCAACGTCCTGACTTTC.

This clonotype came up a few times. This chain joins TRBV18 and TRBJ2-7; maybe TRBD1 (5 bases). The CDR3 consists of 16 residues. Between the trimmed V and J ends, which lost 3 bases and 6 bases, there was a span of 21 bases. CDR1 is KGHSH and CDR2 is LQKENI in the germline V gene. The CDR3 is CASSPDMAGWSFEQYF. The DNA of the CDR3 is TGTGCCAGCTCACCCGATATGGCAGGGTGGTCGTTCGAGCAGTACTTC.

The sample holds a few counts of this clonotype. This chain links TRBV12-3 or TRBV12-4 with TRBJ2-5; tentatively, D is TRBD1 or TRBD2 (6 bases each). V lost 0 bases to trimming and J lost 5 bases, with 13 bases between them. This CDR3 spans 15 amino acids. The CDR3 DNA is TGTGCCAGCAGTTTAGCGGGGGGCCCTGGGGAGACCCAGTACTTC. This codes for CASSLAGGPGETQYF.

This clonotype was recorded a few times. The chain couples TRBV11-2 to TRBJ1-1; D not certain. Trimming stripped 1 base from V and 7 bases from J, with 7 bases between. The CDR3 length is 12 residues. Germline-derived CDR1 and CDR2 are SGHAT and FQNNGV. The CDR3 sequence: CASSLGFDEAFF. As DNA, the CDR3 is TGTGCCAGCAGCTTAGGTTTCGATGAAGCTTTCTTT.

The CDR3: CASSLDGWGGNQPQHF. In DNA, the CDR3 is TGTGCCAGCAGCTTAGACGGGTGGGGTGGGAATCAGCCCCAGCATTTT. This rearrangement joins TRBV11-2 to TRBJ1-5, with D hard to call. This CDR3 has 16 residues. In germline, CDR1 is SGHAT, CDR2 FQNNGV. Trimming took 0 bases from V and 4 from J, leaving 13 bases between them.

This clonotype was seen a few times. The chain combines TRBV6-5 with TRBJ2-3; weak D call: TRBD2 (7 bases). This CDR3 is 16 amino acids long. Per the germline V gene, CDR1 is MNHEY and CDR2 is SVGAGI. Trimming cost V 2 bases and J 2 bases, with 14 bases left between them. The CDR3 here is CASSYEGGIFTDTQYF. The CDR3 bases are TGTGCCAGCAGTTACGAGGGGGGGATCTTCACAGATACGCAGTATTTT.

The chain is built from TRBV5-1 and TRBJ2-5; D assignment may be TRBD1 or TRBD2 (5 bases each). The CDR3 totals 16 residues. Germline CDR1 reads SGHRS; CDR2 reads YFSETQ. The V and J ends lost 0 bases and 2 bases respectively, with 14 bases between them. CDR3 in amino acids: CASSLAEPGPQETQYF. CDR3 DNA sequence: TGCGCCAGCAGCTTGGCGGAACCGGGGCCACAAGAGACCCAGTACTTC.

A few counts support this clonotype. The chain couples TRBV5-1 to TRBJ2-7; the match to TRBD1 covers 9 bases. There are 15 residues in the CDR3. After removal of 4 bases from V and 2 bases from J, the junction contained 7 bases not matched to a gene. Germline V gene sequence: CDR1 SGHRS, CDR2 YFSETQ. Here the CDR3 reads CASSAGDRATYEQYF. CDR3 nucleotides: TGCGCCAGCAGCGCGGGGGACAGGGCCACCTACGAGCAGTACTTC.

This clonotype was observed at least ten times. This chain joins TRBV20-1 and TRBJ2-3; 15 bases are shared with TRBD2. Germline V gene lookup returns CDR1 DFQATT and CDR2 SNEGSKA (reference sequence). V gave up 3 bases and J gave up 8 bases; unmatched junction bases: 6. The CDR3 contains 15 residues. CDR3 nucleotides: TGCAGTGCTAGTAGGACTAGCGGGGGGGCCGGTACGCAGTATTTT. The encoded protein is CSASRTSGGAGTQYF.

This clonotype was detected only a few times. This rearrangement joins TRBV20-1 to TRBJ2-5; tentative D call: TRBD2 (6 bases). V lost 8 bases to trimming and J lost 2 bases, with 15 bases between them. Germline V gives CDR1 DFQATT, CDR2 SNEGSKA (reference sequence). The CDR3 has 13 amino acids. The CDR3 here is CSSNGGGQETQYF. In DNA form, the CDR3 reads TGCAGTTCTAACGGGGGTGGACAAGAGACCCAGTACTTC.

This sequence joins TRBV20-1 and TRBJ2-7, with D hard to call. CDR1 DFQATT and CDR2 SNEGSKA come from the germline V gene (reference sequence). The CDR3 has 12 amino acids. Trimming shortened V by 6 bases and J by 3 bases, and 12 bases separated the two germline ends. This chain's CDR3 is CSARRDFYEQYF. Here the CDR3 DNA reads TGCAGTGCAAGAAGGGATTTCTACGAGCAGTACTTC.

This clonotype has a handful of counts. The chain carries TRBV11-2 and TRBJ1-2; D is ambiguous. The length of the CDR3 is 16 residues. V lost 6 bases, J lost 2 bases, and 19 bases lay in between. CDR1 SGHAT and CDR2 FQNNGV come from the germline V gene. The CDR3 reads CASRPMGVGLNYGYTF. CDR3 nucleotides: TGTGCCAGCAGACCGATGGGTGTTGGCCTAAACTATGGCTACACCTTC.

This clonotype was found a few times. V and J are TRBV7-9 and TRBJ1-1; 7 positions agree with TRBD1. The trim removed 1 base at V and 3 bases at J, leaving 8 bases unmatched. Per the germline V gene, CDR1 is SEHNR and CDR2 is FQNEAQ (reference sequence). This CDR3 has 16 residues. CDR3 protein: CASSLVRRQGDTEAFF. CDR3 DNA: TGTGCCAGCAGCTTAGTTCGAAGACAGGGAGACACTGAAGCTTTCTTT.